One sample yielded the 21 T cell receptor beta chains listed below, sequenced in a study of monozygotic twins with inflammatory bowel disease. TCRdb reprocessed the 5' RACE reads; each CDR3 protein has one entry and no DNA is given. In all, the sample yields fewer than 550,000 distinct CDR3 sequences. The sample taken for sequencing was blood. The receptors stem from a human donor with ulcerative colitis or Crohn's disease, or a healthy co-twin of an affected twin (not recorded which).

The chain employs TRBV29-1 and TRBJ2-7. Germline V gene sequence: CDR1 SQVTM, CDR2 ANQGSEA. CDR3 length: 12 residues. The chain's CDR3 is CSVGVGRYEQYF.

This chain connects TRBV20-1 to TRBJ2-7; TCRdb gives TRBD1 as the D gene, but with no DNA this cannot be confirmed. The germline gives CDR1 DFQATT, CDR2 SNEGSKA (reference sequence). The CDR3 is made up of 12 amino acids. CDR3 residues: CSASGHNYEQYF.

The chain carries TRBV12-3 or TRBV12-4 and TRBJ1-2; TCRdb lists TRBD1, though no DNA is available to test this call. This CDR3 has 13 amino acids. The CDR3 protein is CASSSTGGGGYTF.

The CDR3 reads CASSQPTSTDTQYF. This chain connects TRBV6-2 or TRBV6-3 to TRBJ2-3. The CDR3 spans 14 residues. CDR1 is MNHEY, CDR2 SVGEGT, per germline.

This chain connects TRBV4-3 to TRBJ2-7. Germline lookup yields CDR1 LGHNA and CDR2 YSLEER. The CDR3 extends over 15 amino acids. The CDR3: CASSQDTAAPYEQYF.

CDR3 sequence reads: CASSSSGGQETQYF. The chain couples TRBV5-1 to TRBJ2-5; TCRdb picks TRBD2, but there is no DNA to check that call. This CDR3 comprises 14 residues. Germline V CDR1 and CDR2: SGHRS, YFSETQ.

The chain has TRBV5-1 and TRBJ1-2. This CDR3 spans 13 amino acids. The germline V gene encodes CDR1 SGHRS and CDR2 YFSETQ. The CDR3 region is CASSLAGPYGYTF.

This chain uses TRBV6-6 with TRBJ1-3. The CDR3 is 14 residues long. Germline V lookup: CDR1 MNHNY, CDR2 SVGAGI (reference sequence). CDR3 residues: CASSWSQGGNTIYF.

The V call is TRBV5-1, the J call TRBJ2-3. CDR1 is SGHRS, CDR2 YFSETQ, per germline. This CDR3 comprises 15 residues. The CDR3 protein is CASSLGQFGADTQYF.

The chain is built from TRBV7-9 and TRBJ2-2; TCRdb picks TRBD2, but there is no DNA to check that call. Germline V CDR1 and CDR2: SEHNR, FQNEAQ (reference sequence). This CDR3 spans 16 amino acids. CDR3 protein: CASSSTSGANTGELFF.

CDR3 sequence: CASSITRANEKLFF. The genes are TRBV27 and TRBJ1-4. This CDR3 comprises 14 residues. Germline values: CDR1 MNHEY, CDR2 SMNVEV (reference sequence).

The CDR3 spells CASSRPTKTGTGSTDTQYF. The rearrangement joins TRBV7-6 to TRBJ2-3; the TCRdb call, TRBD1, lacks DNA for checking. The CDR3 runs 19 residues. Germline CDR1 SGHVS, CDR2 FNYEAQ.

V is TRBV20-1 and J is TRBJ2-1; absent DNA, TCRdb's TRBD2 call cannot be checked. Germline V gene data show CDR1 as DFQATT and CDR2 as SNEGSKA (reference sequence). This CDR3 has 17 amino acids. CDR3 region: CSANHPRTSGSYNEQFF.

The chain carries TRBV19 and TRBJ2-7; as DNA is missing, the TRBD1 call by TCRdb cannot be tested. The CDR3 is 13 amino acids. The germline CDR1 and CDR2 sequences are LNHDA and SQIVND (reference sequence). The chain's CDR3 is CASSVGGPYEQYF.

The V gene is TRBV10-3, the J gene TRBJ1-2; TCRdb lists TRBD1, though no DNA is available to test this call. Looked up from germline, CDR1 is ENHRY and CDR2 is SYGVKD. The CDR3 length is 14 residues. The CDR3 region is CAISDGTGGKGYTF.

This chain joins TRBV20-1 and TRBJ1-2. Germline V gene sequence: CDR1 DFQATT, CDR2 SNEGSKA (reference sequence). This CDR3 region has 14 residues. This CDR3 is CSATLRSPNYGYTF.

The chain is built from TRBV20-1 and TRBJ2-5; TCRdb picks TRBD1, but there is no DNA to check that call. The CDR3 has 15 amino acids. Germline CDR1 reads DFQATT; CDR2 reads SNEGSKA (reference sequence). CDR3 protein: CSATLGGAIQETQYF.

V usage is TRBV28 and J usage is TRBJ1-3. Germline V lookup: CDR1 MDHEN, CDR2 SYDVKM. The CDR3 runs 14 residues. CDR3 region: CASSLPSSGNTIYF.

The chain recombines TRBV5-1 with TRBJ2-3; TCRdb's D call of TRBD2 is untestable without DNA. The CDR3 is 13 residues long. Germline lookup yields CDR1 SGHRS and CDR2 YFSETQ. The chain's CDR3 is CASNEGSTDTQYF.

J is TRBJ2-3 and V is TRBV20-1; TCRdb's D gene call, TRBD2, goes unchecked for lack of DNA. The germline V gene encodes CDR1 DFQATT and CDR2 SNEGSKA (reference sequence). The CDR3 consists of 16 residues. This chain's CDR3 is CSAHELAGTSTDTQYF.

This chain joins TRBV30 and TRBJ1-6. Looked up from germline, CDR1 is GTSNPN and CDR2 is SVGIG (reference sequence). This CDR3 spans 13 amino acids. This CDR3 reads CAWVQGQNSPLHF.